This entry lists 21 T cell receptor beta chains sequenced from one sample in a study of T cells in Graves' hyperthyroidism and ophthalmopathy. RNA transcripts provided the source from which TCR beta CDR3 regions were amplified. RT-PCR in the first round (using the HTBI primer set) targeted the TCR CDR3. TCRdb passed the multiplex PCR reads through MiXCR, listing each CDR3 protein once. Of under 600,000 distinct CDR3 sequences listed, about a sixth are singletons. The source material was blood. These receptors were taken from a woman aged 40 to 49 with Graves' ophthalmopathy.

This clonotype was counted a few times. The chain uses TRBV9 and TRBJ2-5; D not resolved. Germline V gene lookup returns CDR1 SGDLS and CDR2 YYNGEE. V lost 0 bases and J 5 bases, leaving 11 bases between the germline ends. This CDR3 is built from 14 residues. The CDR3 DNA is TGTGCCAGCAGCGTAGACTCTTTAGGGGAGACCCAGTACTTC. It codes for CASSVDSLGETQYF.

A few counts support this clonotype. The CDR3 nucleotides read TGCGCCAGCAGTCCTTCCGTCGGGAGTGTGAATGAGCAGTTCTTC. Translated: CASSPSVGSVNEQFF. The chain combines TRBV5-1 with TRBJ2-1, with D possibly matching TRBD2 (6 bases). V lost 5 bases to trimming and J lost 7 bases, with 19 bases between them. CDR1 and CDR2 from the germline V gene are SGHRS and YFSETQ. This CDR3 contains 15 residues.

This clonotype was observed many times. V usage is TRBV7-9 and J usage is TRBJ2-7; TRBD1 might be the D (6 bases). Deletions cut 6 bases from V and 2 bases from J, with 14 bases between. The CDR3 is 14 amino acids. From germline, CDR1 is SEHNR and CDR2 FQNEAQ (reference sequence). CDR3 amino acids: CASSPLGAPYEQYF. CDR3 nucleotides: TGTGCCAGCAGTCCCCTGGGGGCCCCCTACGAGCAGTACTTC. The full variable domain, completed using reference TRBV7-9 and TRBJ2-7, is DTGVSQNPRHKITKRGQNVTFRCDPISEHNRLYWYRQTLGQGPEFLTYFQNEAQLEKSRLLSDRFSAERPKGSFSTLEIQRTEQGDSAMYLCASSPLGAPYEQYFGPGTRLTVT.

Many counts were recorded for this clonotype. The chain employs TRBV2 and TRBJ2-2; the D gene is possibly TRBD1 (5 bases). In germline, CDR1 is SNHLY, CDR2 FYNNEI. Between the trimmed V and J ends, which lost 10 bases and 4 bases, there was a span of 16 bases. The CDR3 is 14 residues long. CDR3 in amino acids: CATQRRQTTGELFF. CDR3 bases: TGTGCCACCCAACGTCGACAGACCACCGGGGAGCTGTTTTTT.

This clonotype appeared many times. This chain uses TRBV11-3 with TRBJ2-1; 7 bases are shared with TRBD1. The CDR3 covers 15 residues. V lost 3 bases, J lost 4 bases, and 6 bases stayed unmatched. The germline V gene encodes CDR1 SGHNT and CDR2 YENEEA. The CDR3 region has the DNA TGTGCCAGCAGCTTGGGACAGCCGAAATACAATGAGCAGTTCTTC. It encodes CASSLGQPKYNEQFF.

This chain links TRBV5-8 with TRBJ2-2; TRBD1 aligns across 9 bases. The V and J ends lost 2 bases and 4 bases, in that order; junction bases with no gene match: 9. CDR1 and CDR2 (germline): SGHTS, YDEGEE. The CDR3 covers 17 residues. CDR3 DNA sequence: TGTGCCAGCAGCTTCGAACAGGGGGCGGGTGGCACCGGGGAGCTGTTTTTT. It yields the protein CASSFEQGAGGTGELFF.

As concerns this clonotype: The conserved closing phenylalanine or tryptophan is absent in this CDR3, likely reflecting a read error. The chain has TRBV30 and TRBJ2-5, with no clear D. Trimming took 2 bases from V and 5 from J, leaving 9 bases between them. CDR3 length: 12 amino acids. CDR1 is GTSNPN and CDR2 is SVGIG in the germline V gene (reference sequence). CDR3 region: CAWSSGAETQYL. CDR3 DNA sequence: TGTGCCTGGAGTAGTGGCGCGGAGACCCAGTACCTC.

This clonotype was detected many times. The chain uses TRBV2 and TRBJ2-7; no definite D call. With 3 bases removed from V and 4 bases from J, the gap between germline ends came to 4 bases. Germline V lookup: CDR1 SNHLY, CDR2 FYNNEI. CDR3 length equals 11 residues. As DNA, the CDR3 is TGTGCCAGCAGTGAGGTATACGAGCAGTACTTC. Protein: CASSEVYEQYF.

This clonotype was seen ten or more times. This chain's CDR3 is CASRGPGDTIYF. The CDR3 bases are TGTGCCAGCAGGGGACCCGGAGATACCATATATTTT. This sequence joins TRBV2 and TRBJ1-3; the D gene is possibly TRBD1 (5 bases). V was trimmed by 6 bases and J by 10 bases, leaving 13 bases between them. The CDR3 is 12 amino acids. The germline gives CDR1 SNHLY, CDR2 FYNNEI.

This clonotype was seen at least ten times. This chain connects TRBV20-1 to TRBJ2-7; TRBD1 matches 8 bases. The CDR3 length is 14 residues. Germline V CDR1 and CDR2: DFQATT, SNEGSKA (reference sequence). V was pared by 1 base and J by 5 bases, with 7 bases of the junction left unmatched. The CDR3 DNA reads as TGCAGTGCTAGAGTTCCAGGGGGCCCCCACGAGCAGTACTTC. Protein product: CSARVPGGPHEQYF.

This clonotype was detected a few times. The chain uses TRBV9 and TRBJ1-4; D gene unclear. The CDR3 has 13 amino acids. V gave up 5 bases and J gave up 7 bases, with 12 bases separating them. CDR1 SGDLS and CDR2 YYNGEE come from the germline V gene. CDR3 DNA: TGTGCCAGCAGTTCAAGCGGTTTTGAAAAACTGTTTTTT. Translation: CASSSSGFEKLFF.

Many counts were recorded for this clonotype. V gene TRBV2 combines with J gene TRBJ1-2, with 10 bases aligning to TRBD1. CDR1 and CDR2 (germline): SNHLY, FYNNEI. J was trimmed by 7 bases and V by 1 base; bases with no gene match: 3. The CDR3 loop spans 14 amino acids. Here the CDR3 reads CASSEGGQGIGYTF. The CDR3 region has the DNA TGTGCCAGCAGTGAAGGGGGACAGGGGATTGGCTACACCTTC.

This clonotype was observed at least ten times. This sequence joins TRBV5-1 and TRBJ2-3, with D possibly TRBD2 on 6 matching bases. Germline assignment: CDR1 SGHRS and CDR2 YFSETQ. Trimming took off 4 bases at V and 2 bases at J, with 20 bases between the two ends. The CDR3 consists of 17 residues. Here the CDR3 reads CASSRIGGATPTDTQYF. CDR3 bases: TGCGCCAGCAGCCGCATAGGAGGGGCGACCCCCACAGATACGCAGTATTTT. Variable domain in full (rest from reference TRBV5-1 and TRBJ2-3): KAGVTQTPRYLIKTRGQQVTLSCSPISGHRSVSWYQQTPGQGLQFLFEYFSETQRNKGNFPGRFSGRQFSNSRSEMNVSTLELGDSALYLCASSRIGGATPTDTQYFGPGTRLTVL.

This clonotype appeared a few times. The gene calls are TRBV6-1 and TRBJ1-5; TRBD1 aligns across 7 bases. The germline V gene encodes CDR1 MNHNS and CDR2 SASEGT. The CDR3 is made up of 16 amino acids. Trimming took 5 bases from V and 0 from J; bases not matched to a gene: 7. CDR3 nucleotide sequence: TGTGCCAGCAGTATACGGACAGGCCTTAGCAATCAGCCCCAGCATTTT. Translated, it gives CASSIRTGLSNQPQHF.

The genes are TRBV29-1 and TRBJ2-3; tentatively, D is TRBD2 (6 bases). Trimming pared 6 bases from V and 4 bases from J, leaving 20 bases between. The germline CDR1 and CDR2 sequences are SQVTM and ANQGSEA. This CDR3 region has 15 residues. The CDR3, as DNA: TGCAGCGTCCATTGGCGGGGTTCACAGGCAGATACGCAGTATTTT. It codes for CSVHWRGSQADTQYF.

In this sample, this clonotype turned up many times. The chain recombines TRBV28 with TRBJ1-5, with D maybe TRBD1 (6 bases). Per the germline V gene, CDR1 is MDHEN and CDR2 is SYDVKM. With 3 bases removed from V and 7 bases from J, the gap between germline ends came to 13 bases. The CDR3 covers 14 residues. The CDR3 nucleotides are TGTGCCAGCAGTTTCGACAGGATAGGGCAGCCCCAGCATTTT. This gives the protein CASSFDRIGQPQHF.

This chain connects TRBV12-5 to TRBJ2-3, with TRBD1 identical over 9 bases. Trimming cost V 6 bases and J 7 bases; bases outside gene matches: 5. Germline values: CDR1 LGHNT, CDR2 FRNRAP. This CDR3 spans 13 amino acids. In DNA, the CDR3 is TGTGCTAGTGGCAGAGACAGGGGGAATACGCAGTATTTT. Its protein product is CASGRDRGNTQYF.

The gene calls are TRBV7-4 and TRBJ2-1; D is undetermined. Germline CDR1 and CDR2: SGHVT and SQSDAQ. This CDR3 is built from 15 residues. Trimming took 3 bases from V and 8 from J, leaving 17 bases between them. The CDR3 DNA reads as TGTGCCAGCAGCTTTGAATCGGTTGTAGCACATGAGCAGTTCTTC. Its translation: CASSFESVVAHEQFF.

This clonotype was counted many times. The rearrangement joins TRBV2 to TRBJ2-5; 8 bases align to TRBD2. V was clipped by 2 bases and J by 3 bases; unmatched bases: 5. The V gene's germline CDR1 is SNHLY and CDR2 FYNNEI. The CDR3 has 15 amino acids. CDR3 amino acids: CASSEWGLDKETQYF. The CDR3 region has the DNA TGTGCCAGCAGTGAATGGGGACTAGACAAAGAGACCCAGTACTTC.

This clonotype occurred many times. The chain combines TRBV2 with TRBJ2-4; 8 nucleotides align to TRBD1. Germline loops: CDR1 SNHLY, CDR2 FYNNEI. V lost 4 bases, J lost 4 bases, and 0 bases stayed unmatched. The CDR3 covers 13 residues. The CDR3 DNA reads TGTGCCAGCAGTGGACAGGGGAAAAACATTCAGTACTTC. It yields the protein CASSGQGKNIQYF.

The chain uses TRBV7-8 and TRBJ1-4; D might be TRBD1 (6 bases). V lost 5 bases, J lost 6 bases, and 13 bases lay in between. Per the germline V gene, CDR1 is SGHVS and CDR2 is FQNEAQ. This CDR3 has 14 amino acids. Written as DNA, the CDR3 is TGTGCCAGCAGCCAACTCCGGACAGATGAAAAACTGTTTTTT. It is translated as CASSQLRTDEKLFF.